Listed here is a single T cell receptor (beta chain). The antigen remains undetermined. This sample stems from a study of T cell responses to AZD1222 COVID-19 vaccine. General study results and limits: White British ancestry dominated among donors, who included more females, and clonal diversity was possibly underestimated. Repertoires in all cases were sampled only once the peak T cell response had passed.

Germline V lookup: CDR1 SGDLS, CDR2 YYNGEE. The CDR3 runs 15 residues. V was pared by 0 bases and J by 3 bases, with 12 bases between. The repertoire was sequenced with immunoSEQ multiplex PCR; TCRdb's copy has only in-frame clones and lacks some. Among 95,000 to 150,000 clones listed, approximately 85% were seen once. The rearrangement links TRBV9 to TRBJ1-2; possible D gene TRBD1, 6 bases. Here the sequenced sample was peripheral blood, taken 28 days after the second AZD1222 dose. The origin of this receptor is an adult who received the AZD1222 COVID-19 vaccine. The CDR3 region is CASSVVRDNDYGYTF. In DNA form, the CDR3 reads TGTGCCAGCAGCGTAGTCCGGGACAACGACTATGGCTACACCTTC.